This T cell receptor (beta chain) is from a study of blood T cell repertoires in COVID-19. The data were produced by immunoSEQ multiplex PCR, yet TCRdb's version contains in-frame clones alone and is incomplete. The sample includes 68,000 or so clones, roughly nine tenths of them seen just once. Trimming stripped 3 bases from V and 4 bases from J, with 6 bases between. The germline CDR1 and CDR2 sequences are MNHEY and SVGEGT. The CDR3 consists of 12 residues. This receptor was obtained from a woman aged 45-65 years with COVID-19, enrolled during active disease. The chain carries TRBV6-2 or TRBV6-3 and TRBJ2-5; no clear D gene. The sample comprised peripheral blood. The chain's CDR3 is CASSYGLETQYF. The CDR3 bases are TGTGCCAGCAGTTATGGGCTAGAGACCCAGTACTTC.